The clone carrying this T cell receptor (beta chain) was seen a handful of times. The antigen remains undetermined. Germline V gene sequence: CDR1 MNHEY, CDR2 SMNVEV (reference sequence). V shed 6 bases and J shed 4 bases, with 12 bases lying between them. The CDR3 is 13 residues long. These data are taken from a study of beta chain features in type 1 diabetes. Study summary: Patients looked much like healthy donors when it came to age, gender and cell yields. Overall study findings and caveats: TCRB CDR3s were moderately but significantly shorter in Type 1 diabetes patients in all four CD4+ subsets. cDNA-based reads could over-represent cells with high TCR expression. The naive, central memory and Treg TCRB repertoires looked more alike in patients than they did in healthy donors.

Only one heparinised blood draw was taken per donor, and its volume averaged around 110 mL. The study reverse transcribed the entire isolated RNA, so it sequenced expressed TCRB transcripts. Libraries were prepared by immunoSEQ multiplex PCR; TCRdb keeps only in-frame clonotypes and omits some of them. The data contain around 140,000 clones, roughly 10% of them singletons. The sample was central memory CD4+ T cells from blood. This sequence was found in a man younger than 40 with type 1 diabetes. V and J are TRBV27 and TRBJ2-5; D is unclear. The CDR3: CASSFRFRETQYF. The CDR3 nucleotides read TGTGCCAGCAGCTTCCGGTTTAGAGAGACCCAGTACTTC.